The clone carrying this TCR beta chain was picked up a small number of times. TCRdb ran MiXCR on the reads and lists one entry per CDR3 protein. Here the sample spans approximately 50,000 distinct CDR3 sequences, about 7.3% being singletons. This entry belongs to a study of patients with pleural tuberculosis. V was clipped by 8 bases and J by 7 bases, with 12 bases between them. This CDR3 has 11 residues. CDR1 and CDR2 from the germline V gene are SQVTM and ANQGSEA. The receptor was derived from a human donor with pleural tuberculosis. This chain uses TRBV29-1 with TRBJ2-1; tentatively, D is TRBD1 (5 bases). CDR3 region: CSQRQRNEQFF. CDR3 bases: TGCAGCCAACGACAGAGAAATGAGCAGTTCTTC.